These 17 T cell receptor beta chains share one sample of origin, sequenced in a study of T cells in localized non-small cell lung cancer. The data were produced by immunoSEQ multiplex PCR, yet TCRdb's version contains in-frame clones alone and is incomplete. This sample has tens of thousands of clones, with under 90% found just once. Specimen: peripheral blood mononuclear cells, collected before any cancer treatment. All receptors derive from a man aged 40 to 70 with stage III lung adenocarcinoma.

The chain has TRBV7-7 and TRBJ2-5; 8 bases line up with TRBD1. The CDR3 has 15 amino acids. CDR1 SSHAT and CDR2 FNYEAQ come from the germline V gene (reference sequence). Trimming at V came to 5 bases and at J to 4 bases, leaving 9 bases not matched to a gene. Here the CDR3 DNA reads TGTGCCAGCAGCCCGAGACAGGGGTCGGGAGAGACCCAGTACTTC. It translates to CASSPRQGSGETQYF.

This chain links TRBV5-1 with TRBJ2-1, with a weak D call TRBD1 (5 bases). Germline V gene lookup returns CDR1 SGHRS and CDR2 YFSETQ. Trimming took 0 bases from V and 6 from J, leaving 13 bases between them. The CDR3 contains 15 residues. The CDR3 DNA reads as TGCGCCAGCAGCTTGGAAGTCAGGGCAACCAATGAGCAGTTCTTC. Residues: CASSLEVRATNEQFF.

There are a few counts of this clone. The chain joins TRBV9 to TRBJ1-2; D ambiguous. CDR1 SGDLS and CDR2 YYNGEE come from the germline V gene. The CDR3 sequence is 14 residues long. V was trimmed by 3 bases and J by 8 bases, leaving 17 bases between them. CDR3: CASSALGVFEGYTF. CDR3 bases: TGTGCCAGCAGCGCGCTCGGAGTTTTCGAGGGCTACACCTTC. Together with reference TRBV9 and TRBJ1-2, the CDR3 gives the full variable domain: DSGVTQTPKHLITATGQRVTLRCSPRSGDLSVYWYQQSLDQGLQFLIQYYNGEERAKGNILERFSAQQFPDLHSELNLSSLELGDSALYFCASSALGVFEGYTFGSGTRLTVV.

The chain combines TRBV9 with TRBJ2-3; D may be TRBD2 (5 bases). Germline CDR1 SGDLS, CDR2 YYNGEE. The CDR3 is made up of 16 amino acids. Trimming pared 4 bases from V and 4 bases from J, leaving 19 bases between. Here the CDR3 DNA reads TGTGCCAGCAGCTCCCAACTAGGGAGTAAGGCAGATACGCAGTATTTT. Translation gives CASSSQLGSKADTQYF. Full variable domain (outside the CDR3, taken from reference TRBV9 and TRBJ2-3): DSGVTQTPKHLITATGQRVTLRCSPRSGDLSVYWYQQSLDQGLQFLIQYYNGEERAKGNILERFSAQQFPDLHSELNLSSLELGDSALYFCASSSQLGSKADTQYFGPGTRLTVL.

This clone appeared a few times. The chain recombines TRBV7-6 with TRBJ1-2; D unclear. V lost 4 bases and J lost 5, with 11 bases in between. Germline V CDR1 and CDR2: SGHVS, FNYEAQ. CDR3 length: 13 amino acids. This CDR3 is CASSSPGVYGYTF. The CDR3 nucleotides read TGTGCCAGCAGCTCCCCCGGTGTATATGGCTACACCTTC.

The chain has TRBV5-1 and TRBJ2-5, with 8 bases lining up with TRBD1. The closer fit of TRBJ2-7 to the DNA end suggests the J call may be wrong. The CDR3 runs 14 residues. The V gene's germline CDR1 is SGHRS and CDR2 YFSETQ. The chain's CDR3 is CASSPRTGSYEQYF. In DNA form, the CDR3 reads TGCGCCAGCAGCCCGAGGACAGGGTCCTACGAGCAGTACTTC.

In this sample, this clone turned up once. The V and J genes are TRBV11-3 and TRBJ2-3; D unclear. This CDR3 region has 16 residues. Trimming stripped 4 bases from V and 2 bases from J, with 16 bases between. Germline loops: CDR1 SGHNT, CDR2 YENEEA. The CDR3, as DNA: TGTGCCAGCAGCTCGGGCGGATCCAGATACACAGATACGCAGTATTTT. As protein: CASSSGGSRYTDTQYF.

V gene TRBV6-5 combines with J gene TRBJ1-4; 10 bases match TRBD1. With 6 bases clipped from V and 5 bases from J, the junction kept 3 bases outside the gene matches. Per germline, CDR1 MNHEY and CDR2 SVGAGI. This CDR3 has 14 amino acids. The CDR3 sequence is CASSRDRGNEKLFF. In DNA form, the CDR3 reads TGTGCCAGCAGCCGGGACAGGGGAAATGAAAAACTGTTTTTT.

This clone occurred a few times. The chain carries TRBV11-1 and TRBJ2-5, with no clear D. V was shortened by 5 bases and J by 2 bases, with 12 bases between the two germline ends. Germline V gene data show CDR1 as SGHAT and CDR2 as FQDESV (reference sequence). There are 14 residues in the CDR3. The CDR3 is CASSPIGTQETQYF. The CDR3, as DNA: TGTGCCAGCAGCCCAATTGGAACGCAAGAGACCCAGTACTTC.

V gene TRBV27 combines with J gene TRBJ2-6; the D is unclear. The germline gives CDR1 MNHEY, CDR2 SMNVEV (reference sequence). V was trimmed by 3 bases and J by 4 bases, leaving 7 bases between them. The CDR3 spans 14 residues. The DNA of the CDR3 is TGTGCCAGCAGTTTCAGCCCCGGGGCCAACGTCCTGACTTTC. It translates to CASSFSPGANVLTF.

This clone was recorded only once. The rearrangement uses TRBV6-9 and TRBJ2-6; unclear D gene. The V end was cut by 5 bases, the J end by 5 bases, with 22 bases between. This CDR3 has 18 residues. Germline V gene lookup returns CDR1 MNHGY and CDR2 SVAAGI. As DNA, the CDR3 is TGTGCCAGCAGTCTGGCGCCGCTACGACAAAGTCGGGCCAACGTCCTGACTTTC. It yields the protein CASSLAPLRQSRANVLTF.

The chain couples TRBV7-9 to TRBJ1-1; 7 nucleotides match TRBD1. This CDR3 is built from 15 residues. V lost 5 bases, J lost 1 base, and 7 bases stayed unmatched. Germline CDR1 and CDR2: SEHNR and FQNEAQ (reference sequence). Written as DNA, the CDR3 is TGTGCCAGCAGCGTATACGGGACAGCGAACACTGAAGCTTTCTTT. Its translation is CASSVYGTANTEAFF.

V is TRBV5-4 and J is TRBJ2-5; TRBD2 aligns across 13 bases. CDR3 length equals 15 residues. The ends lost 5 bases at V and 4 bases at J; junction bases unmatched: 5. Germline V gene lookup returns CDR1 SGHNT and CDR2 YYREEE (reference sequence). CDR3 bases: TGTGCCAGCAGTCGAAGGACTAGCGGGGGAGAGACCCAGTACTTC. Translating gives CASSRRTSGGETQYF.

V and J are TRBV19 and TRBJ2-7; D might be TRBD1 (6 bases). V was pared by 6 bases and J by 3 bases, with 33 bases between. Germline loops: CDR1 LNHDA, CDR2 SQIVND (reference sequence). CDR3 length: 20 amino acids. Here the CDR3 DNA reads TGTGCCAGTAGCCAGCCGACCAACCCCCTCGGACAGCCGACGAGCTACGAGCAGTACTTC. It translates to CASSQPTNPLGQPTSYEQYF. The full variable domain, its missing parts supplied by reference TRBV19 and TRBJ2-7, is DGGITQSPKYLFRKEGQNVTLSCEQNLNHDAMYWYRQDPGQGLRLIYYSQIVNDFQKGDIAEGYSVSREKKESFPLTVTSAQKNPTAFYLCASSQPTNPLGQPTSYEQYFGPGTRLTVT.

This sequence joins TRBV30 and TRBJ2-3; D remains unclear. The germline gives CDR1 GTSNPN, CDR2 SVGIG (reference sequence). V lost 4 bases, J lost 1 base, and 9 bases lay in between. The CDR3 is 13 residues long. CDR3 amino acids: CAWIRFGTDTQYF. The CDR3, as DNA: TGTGCCTGGATCCGGTTTGGCACAGATACGCAGTATTTT.

V is TRBV27 and J is TRBJ2-1; D possibly matches TRBD1 or TRBD2 (7 bases each). Germline loops: CDR1 MNHEY, CDR2 SMNVEV (reference sequence). Trimming left V 3 bases short and J 5 bases short, with 20 bases between. The CDR3 totals 17 residues. CDR3 in amino acids: CASSFLPGTAGHNEQFF. The CDR3 DNA reads TGTGCCAGCAGTTTCCTCCCCGGGACAGCGGGACACAATGAGCAGTTCTTC.

This clone was counted a few times. The gene calls are TRBV9 and TRBJ2-3; 9 bases fit TRBD1. The germline V gene encodes CDR1 SGDLS and CDR2 YYNGEE. The CDR3 runs to 14 residues. Germline trimming cut 3 bases from V and 4 bases from J; bases unmatched to any gene: 3. The DNA for the CDR3 is TGTGCCAGCAGCGGGGGACAGGGATCAGATACGCAGTATTTT. Translated: CASSGGQGSDTQYF.